One and the same sample provided the 23 T cell receptor beta chains below, sequenced in a study of blood T cell repertoires in COVID-19. Clones were sequenced by immunoSEQ multiplex PCR, and TCRdb holds only the in-frame ones, with some missing. This repertoire shows some 460,000 clones, approximately 90% found once; its top ten account for about 0.65%. Sequencing was carried out using PBMCs or T cells enriched from blood (not recorded which). The receptors derive from a woman in her late teens or twenties who had recovered from COVID-19.

V and J are TRBV11-2 and TRBJ2-3, with 11 bases aligning to TRBD2. CDR3 size: 17 residues. Germline V gene lookup returns CDR1 SGHAT and CDR2 FQNNGV. The V segment lost 5 bases and the J segment 3 bases; nucleotides outside the gene matches: 10. The CDR3, as DNA: TGTGCCAGCAGCCTGGACCCGGGACTAGCGGAAACAGATACGCAGTATTTT. Translating it yields CASSLDPGLAETDTQYF.

The chain is built from TRBV10-2 and TRBJ2-7, with 11 bases fitting TRBD1. The CDR3 has 15 amino acids. Looked up from germline, CDR1 is WSHSY and CDR2 is SAAADI. V shed 0 bases and J 4 bases; nucleotides not matched to a gene: 2. CDR3 region: CASSESDRGQYEQYF. In nucleotides, the CDR3 is TGCGCCAGCAGTGAGTCGGACAGGGGGCAATACGAGCAGTACTTC.

The chain is built from TRBV5-4 and TRBJ1-4; maybe TRBD1 (6 bases). This CDR3 contains 13 residues. The ends were cut back, 4 bases at V and 8 bases at J, with 12 bases in the middle. Germline V gene lookup returns CDR1 SGHNT and CDR2 YYREEE (reference sequence). The CDR3 spells CASSRGRGEKLFF. The CDR3 nucleotides read TGTGCCAGCAGCCGGGGGAGGGGGGAAAAACTGTTTTTT.

This chain links TRBV7-9 with TRBJ1-4, with no clear D. V lost 4 bases and J lost 3, with 12 bases in between. Germline CDR1 reads SEHNR; CDR2 reads FQNEAQ (reference sequence). This CDR3 has 15 amino acids. The CDR3 nucleotides are TGTGCCAGCAGCTCACCTTTTAGCCCTAATGAAAAACTGTTTTTT. It translates to CASSSPFSPNEKLFF.

The rearrangement uses TRBV7-6 and TRBJ1-2, with D possibly being TRBD1 (6 bases). Germline values: CDR1 SGHVS, CDR2 FNYEAQ. This CDR3 region has 14 residues. V was shortened by 6 bases and J by 7 bases, with 18 bases between the two germline ends. CDR3 bases: TGTGCCAGCAGTTCTAACAGGGCTGGGGTTGGCTACACCTTC. As protein: CASSSNRAGVGYTF.

The rearrangement links TRBV28 to TRBJ1-6; D remains unclear. The CDR3 contains 13 residues. V was cut by 7 bases and J by 6 bases, with 10 bases left in between. Germline V gene sequence: CDR1 MDHEN, CDR2 SYDVKM. The chain's CDR3 is CASTPASNSPLHF. CDR3 nucleotide sequence: TGTGCCAGCACTCCAGCTAGTAATTCACCCCTCCACTTT. The full variable domain, with the rest looked up from reference TRBV28 and TRBJ1-6, is DVKVTQSSRYLVKRTGEKVFLECVQDMDHENMFWYRQDPGLGLRLIYFSYDVKMKEKGDIPEGYSVSREKKERFSLILESASTNQTSMYLCASTPASNSPLHFGNGTRLTVT.

The chain carries TRBV7-9 and TRBJ1-5, with TRBD1 as a possible D gene (5 bases). Trimming left V 3 bases short and J 0 bases short, with 6 bases between. The CDR3 runs to 14 residues. Germline V CDR1 and CDR2: SEHNR, FQNEAQ (reference sequence). The CDR3 region has the DNA TGTGCCAGCAGCTTCAGGGATAGCAATCAGCCCCAGCATTTT. It translates to CASSFRDSNQPQHF.

The chain couples TRBV11-2 to TRBJ2-5; 9 bases are shared with TRBD1. This CDR3 has 17 amino acids. The V gene's germline CDR1 is SGHAT and CDR2 FQNNGV. V lost 5 bases and J lost 4; bases outside the gene matches: 14. The DNA of the CDR3 is TGTGCCAGCAGCCCACAGTTCCGGGACAGGGAGGGAGAGACCCAGTACTTC. Amino acid sequence: CASSPQFRDREGETQYF.

The chain combines TRBV4-1 with TRBJ2-5, with a weak D call TRBD2 (6 bases). CDR1 and CDR2 (germline): MGHRA, YSYEKL. Deletions cut 0 bases from V and 5 bases from J, with 10 bases between. The CDR3 is 14 residues long. The CDR3 loop is CASSQDVRGETQYF. In nucleotides, the CDR3 is TGCGCCAGCAGCCAAGATGTCCGGGGGGAGACCCAGTACTTC.

The chain links TRBV5-1 to TRBJ1-6; 7 bases fit TRBD1. The CDR3 spans 15 residues. The V and J ends lost 5 bases and 8 bases, in that order; junction bases with no gene match: 10. Germline CDR1 SGHRS, CDR2 YFSETQ. The chain's CDR3 is CASRSGTESYSPLHF. The DNA for the CDR3 is TGCGCCAGCAGATCCGGGACAGAATCCTATTCACCCCTCCACTTT.

This clone was recorded once. The rearrangement joins TRBV9 to TRBJ2-3; perhaps TRBD1 as D (5 bases). The germline CDR1 and CDR2 sequences are SGDLS and YYNGEE. This CDR3 comprises 15 residues. Trimming shortened V by 3 bases and J by 4 bases, and 15 bases separated the two germline ends. The CDR3 coding sequence is TGTGCCAGCAGCGAAGGGGTTGGGGCCCCAGATACGCAGTATTTT. Translated: CASSEGVGAPDTQYF. The variable domain in full, completed from reference TRBV9 and TRBJ2-3, reads DSGVTQTPKHLITATGQRVTLRCSPRSGDLSVYWYQQSLDQGLQFLIQYYNGEERAKGNILERFSAQQFPDLHSELNLSSLELGDSALYFCASSEGVGAPDTQYFGPGTRLTVL.

The DNA for the CDR3 is TGTGCCAGCAGCCCCCAGGGGACCATTCAGCCCCAGCATTTT. Its translation is CASSPQGTIQPQHF. This chain joins TRBV7-9 and TRBJ1-5; D might be TRBD1 (6 bases). Germline lookup yields CDR1 SEHNR and CDR2 FQNEAQ (reference sequence). V lost 5 bases and J lost 6, with 14 bases in between. This CDR3 has 14 residues.

The chain uses TRBV11-2 and TRBJ2-3; 16 nucleotides agree with TRBD2. CDR3 length: 17 residues. V shed 3 bases and J 11 bases; nucleotides not matched to a gene: 11. Germline CDR1 is SGHAT and CDR2 is FQNNGV. CDR3 bases: TGTGCCAGCAGCTTTAACCCGGGACTAGCGGGGGGGCCGAGGCAGTATTTT. Encoded protein: CASSFNPGLAGGPRQYF.

This chain uses TRBV2 with TRBJ1-2; the match to TRBD1 covers 9 bases. From germline, CDR1 is SNHLY and CDR2 FYNNEI. The CDR3 contains 18 residues. V lost 4 bases, J lost 2 bases, and 14 bases stayed unmatched. CDR3 region: CASSAAGTGPLSNYGYTF. DNA of the CDR3: TGTGCCAGCAGTGCCGCCGGGACAGGGCCCCTATCCAACTATGGCTACACCTTC.

In this sample, this clone turned up once. The chain joins TRBV5-4 to TRBJ2-5; 7 positions match TRBD1. Per germline, CDR1 SGHNT and CDR2 YYREEE (reference sequence). The CDR3 totals 14 residues. J was trimmed by 2 bases and V by 5 bases; bases with no gene match: 6. The CDR3 loop is CASSWGTAQETQYF. CDR3 nucleotide sequence: TGTGCCAGCAGTTGGGGGACAGCGCAAGAGACCCAGTACTTC.

The chain uses TRBV5-5 and TRBJ2-2, with 7 nucleotides matching TRBD1. The CDR3 is 16 residues long. V lost 2 bases, J lost 0 bases, and 4 bases stayed unmatched. Germline lookup yields CDR1 SGHKS and CDR2 YYEKEE (reference sequence). CDR3 in DNA: TGTGCCAGCAGCTTTACAGGGGCATCGAACACCGGGGAGCTGTTTTTT. This encodes CASSFTGASNTGELFF. Full variable domain (rest looked up from reference TRBV5-5 and TRBJ2-2): DAGVTQSPTHLIKTRGQQVTLRCSPISGHKSVSWYQQVLGQGPQFIFQYYEKEERGRGNFPDRFSARQFPNYSSELNVNALLLGDSALYLCASSFTGASNTGELFFGEGSRLTVL.

V and J are TRBV2 and TRBJ1-5; 7 nucleotides agree with TRBD1. CDR3 size: 15 residues. Germline loops: CDR1 SNHLY, CDR2 FYNNEI. V lost 7 bases and J lost 2; bases outside the gene matches: 8. The CDR3 region is CASKRGQGGNQPQHF. CDR3 in DNA: TGTGCCAGCAAAAGGGGGCAGGGTGGCAATCAGCCCCAGCATTTT.

The V gene is TRBV3-1 (or the pseudogene TRBV3-2), the J gene TRBJ2-1; perhaps TRBD1 as D (5 bases). CDR1 and CDR2 (germline): LGHDT, YNNKEL (reference sequence). Trimming took 3 bases from V and 9 from J, leaving 6 bases between them. The CDR3 has 11 amino acids. The CDR3 DNA is TGTGCCAGCAGCCATAGGGGTGAGCAGTTCTTC. Protein product: CASSHRGEQFF.

The chain couples TRBV2 to TRBJ1-1; D possibly corresponds to TRBD1 (5 bases). This CDR3 has 11 residues. V was shortened by 5 bases and J by 7 bases, with 8 bases between the two germline ends. The V gene's germline CDR1 is SNHLY and CDR2 FYNNEI. CDR3 sequence (DNA): TGTGCCAGCAGTCGGGGGGTTGAAGCTTTCTTT. This encodes CASSRGVEAFF.

The genes are TRBV6-1 and TRBJ1-2, with 8 bases matching TRBD1. Trimming took 4 bases from V and 6 from J; bases not matched to a gene: 4. The CDR3 sequence is 13 residues long. Germline values: CDR1 MNHNS, CDR2 SASEGT. In nucleotides, the CDR3 is TGTGCCAGCAGTGGGACAGGGTGGGATGGCTACACCTTC. The encoded protein is CASSGTGWDGYTF.

The chain recombines TRBV10-3 with TRBJ2-3; 10 bases are a match to TRBD1. Germline CDR1 reads ENHRY; CDR2 reads SYGVKD. The CDR3 has 19 amino acids. J lost 0 bases, V lost 0 bases, and 9 bases had no gene match. The DNA for the CDR3 is TGTGCCATCAGTGAGTCGGGACAGGGGTCTACGACTAGCACAGATACGCAGTATTTT. Its translation: CAISESGQGSTTSTDTQYF.

The table lists this clone with a count of one. The V gene is TRBV4-1, the J gene TRBJ2-5, with a tentative D call TRBD2 (6 bases). Germline assignment: CDR1 MGHRA and CDR2 YSYEKL. This CDR3 spans 15 amino acids. V dropped 0 bases and J dropped 7 bases, with 15 bases sitting between them. CDR3: CASSQDRDSGGTQYF. The CDR3 coding sequence is TGCGCCAGCAGCCAAGATAGGGACTCTGGAGGGACCCAGTACTTC.

The chain links TRBV19 to TRBJ1-2; the match to TRBD1 covers 7 bases. Germline CDR1 and CDR2: LNHDA and SQIVND (reference sequence). CDR3 length: 18 residues. V dropped 5 bases and J dropped 1; count of bases not matched to a gene: 16. The CDR3 region has the DNA TGTGCCAGTAGTGTGACACCGGGACAGATCACGAATAACTATGGCTACACCTTC. Amino acid sequence: CASSVTPGQITNNYGYTF.